What follows are 5 T cell receptor beta chains derived from one specimen sequenced in a study of blood T cell repertoires in COVID-19 (dated by TCRdb to about 2020). Library construction relied on the immunoSEQ multiplex PCR assay. The table was pulled from immuneACCESS by TCRdb, which kept in-frame rearrangements only. Such tables lose some clones; where checked, under half of the loss comes from unresolved V genes, and the rest has no known cause. This sample gives about 200,000 clones in total; nearly 90% of them show up just once. Roughly 0.6% of the sample belongs to the ten largest clones. Sequenced material: peripheral blood. All receptors come from a man aged 45-60 years with acute or convalescent COVID-19.

This rearrangement joins TRBV12-3 or TRBV12-4 to TRBJ1-2; the D gene is possibly TRBD1 (6 bases). V was shortened by 3 bases and J by 7 bases, with 12 bases between the two germline ends. The CDR3 sequence is 13 residues long. CDR3 sequence reads: CASSLQGQSGYTF. Here the CDR3 DNA reads TGTGCCAGCAGTTTGCAGGGGCAAAGTGGCTACACCTTC.

J is TRBJ1-5 and V is TRBV28; D may be TRBD1 (5 bases). V was shortened by 7 bases and J by 7 bases, with 11 bases between the two germline ends. Looked up from germline, CDR1 is MDHEN and CDR2 is SYDVKM. The length of the CDR3 is 12 residues. The CDR3 bases are TGTGCCAGCAATGTTGGGGCGCAGCCCCAGCATTTT. It encodes CASNVGAQPQHF.

The rearrangement joins TRBV28 to TRBJ2-1; no clear D. V was cut by 5 bases and J by 9 bases, with 5 bases left in between. The CDR3 is 10 amino acids. Germline CDR1 is MDHEN and CDR2 is SYDVKM. CDR3 amino acids: CASSDSEQFF. CDR3 coding DNA: TGTGCCAGCAGTGACTCTGAGCAGTTCTTC.

The chain combines TRBV6-6 with TRBJ1-6; D perhaps matches TRBD1 (5 bases). Germline V gene lookup returns CDR1 MNHNY and CDR2 SVGAGI (reference sequence). V was pared by 2 bases and J by 2 bases, with 10 bases between. CDR3 length: 16 residues. The CDR3 DNA follows: TGTGCCAGCAGTTACGGGGGGGTAACCTATAATTCACCCCTCCACTTT. As protein: CASSYGGVTYNSPLHF.

The chain combines TRBV27 with TRBJ2-5; 8 bases fit TRBD1. This CDR3 contains 14 residues. Per the germline V gene, CDR1 is MNHEY and CDR2 is SMNVEV (reference sequence). The J segment lost 1 base and the V segment lost 5 bases, leaving 3 bases of the junction unmatched. DNA of the CDR3: TGTGCCAGCAGTCCCGGACAGGGCCAAGAGACCCAGTACTTC. This codes for CASSPGQGQETQYF.